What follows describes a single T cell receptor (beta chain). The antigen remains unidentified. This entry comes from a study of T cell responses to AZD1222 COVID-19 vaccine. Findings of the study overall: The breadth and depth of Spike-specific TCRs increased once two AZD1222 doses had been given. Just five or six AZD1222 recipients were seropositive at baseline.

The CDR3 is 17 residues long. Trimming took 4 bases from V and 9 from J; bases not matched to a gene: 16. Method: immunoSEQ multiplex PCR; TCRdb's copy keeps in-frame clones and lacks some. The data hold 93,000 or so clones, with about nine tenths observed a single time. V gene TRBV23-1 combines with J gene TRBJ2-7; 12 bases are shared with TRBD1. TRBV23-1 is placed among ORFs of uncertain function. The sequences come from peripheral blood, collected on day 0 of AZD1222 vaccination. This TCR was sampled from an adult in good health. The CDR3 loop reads CASSPKRRDRGHRVQYF. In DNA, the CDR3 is TGCGCCAGCAGTCCCAAACGCCGGGACAGGGGGCATAGAGTGCAGTACTTC.